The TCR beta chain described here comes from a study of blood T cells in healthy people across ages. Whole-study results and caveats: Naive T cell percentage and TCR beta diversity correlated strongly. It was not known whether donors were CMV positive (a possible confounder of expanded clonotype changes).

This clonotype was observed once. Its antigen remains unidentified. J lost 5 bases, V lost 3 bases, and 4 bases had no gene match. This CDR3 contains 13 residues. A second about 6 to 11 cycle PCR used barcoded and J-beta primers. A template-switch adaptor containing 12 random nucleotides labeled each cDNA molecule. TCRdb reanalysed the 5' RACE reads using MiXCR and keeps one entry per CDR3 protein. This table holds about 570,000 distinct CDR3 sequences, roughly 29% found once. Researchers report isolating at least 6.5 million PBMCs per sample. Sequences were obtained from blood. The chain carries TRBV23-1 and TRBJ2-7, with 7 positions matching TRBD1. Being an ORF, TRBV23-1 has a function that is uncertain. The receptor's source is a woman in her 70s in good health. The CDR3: CASSQGQKNEQYF. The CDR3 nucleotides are TGCGCCAGCAGTCAGGGACAGAAAAACGAGCAGTACTTC.